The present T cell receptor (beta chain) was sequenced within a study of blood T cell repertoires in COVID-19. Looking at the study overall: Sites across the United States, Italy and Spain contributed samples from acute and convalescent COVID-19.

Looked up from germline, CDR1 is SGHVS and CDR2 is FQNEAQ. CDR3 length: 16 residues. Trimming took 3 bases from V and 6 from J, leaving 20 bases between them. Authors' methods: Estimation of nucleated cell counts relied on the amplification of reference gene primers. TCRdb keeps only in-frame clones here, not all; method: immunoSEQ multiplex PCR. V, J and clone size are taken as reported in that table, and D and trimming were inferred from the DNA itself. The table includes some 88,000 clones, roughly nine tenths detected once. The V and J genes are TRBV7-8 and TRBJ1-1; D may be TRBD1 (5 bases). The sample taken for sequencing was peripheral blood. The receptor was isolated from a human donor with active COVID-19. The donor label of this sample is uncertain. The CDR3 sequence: CASSFPPPQAPAEAFF. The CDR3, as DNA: TGTGCCAGCAGCTTCCCACCCCCACAGGCCCCGGCTGAAGCTTTCTTT.